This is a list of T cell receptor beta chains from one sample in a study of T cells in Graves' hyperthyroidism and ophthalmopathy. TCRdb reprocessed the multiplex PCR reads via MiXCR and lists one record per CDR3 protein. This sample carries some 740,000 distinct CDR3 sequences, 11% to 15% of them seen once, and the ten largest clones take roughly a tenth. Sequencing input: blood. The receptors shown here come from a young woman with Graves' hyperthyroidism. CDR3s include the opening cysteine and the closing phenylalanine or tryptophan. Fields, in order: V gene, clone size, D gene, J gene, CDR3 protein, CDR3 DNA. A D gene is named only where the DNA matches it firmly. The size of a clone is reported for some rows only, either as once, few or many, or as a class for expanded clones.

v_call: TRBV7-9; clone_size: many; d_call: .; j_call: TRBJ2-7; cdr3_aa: CAVRGVRYEQYF; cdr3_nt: TGTGCCGTGCGAGGGGTTCGGTACGAGCAGTACTTC
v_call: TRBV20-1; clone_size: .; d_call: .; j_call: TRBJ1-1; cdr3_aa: CSARWTVNTEAFF; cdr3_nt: TGCAGTGCTAGATGGACGGTGAACACTGAAGCTTTCTTT
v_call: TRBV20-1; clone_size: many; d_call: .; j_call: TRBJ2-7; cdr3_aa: CSARLVDAYEQYF; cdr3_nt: TGCAGTGCTAGACTGGTAGACGCCTACGAGCAGTACTTC
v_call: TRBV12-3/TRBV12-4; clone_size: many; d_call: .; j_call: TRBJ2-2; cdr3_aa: CASSFHRARAGELFF; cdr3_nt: TGTGCCAGCAGTTTCCACAGGGCGAGGGCCGGGGAGCTGTTTTTT
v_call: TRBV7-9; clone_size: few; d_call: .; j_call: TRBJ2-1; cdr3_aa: CASIRIINTYNEQFF; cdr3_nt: TGTGCCAGCATCAGAATCATTAATACCTACAATGAGCAGTTCTTC
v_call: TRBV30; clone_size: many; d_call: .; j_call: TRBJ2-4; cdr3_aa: CAWSPDGQLLAKNIQYF; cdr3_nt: TGTGCCTGGAGCCCTGATGGACAGCTCCTAGCCAAAAACATTCAGTACTTC
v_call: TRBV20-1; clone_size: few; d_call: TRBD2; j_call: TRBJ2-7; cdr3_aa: CSARLAGVNEQYF; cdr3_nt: TGCAGTGCTAGACTAGCGGGAGTAAATGAGCAGTACTTC
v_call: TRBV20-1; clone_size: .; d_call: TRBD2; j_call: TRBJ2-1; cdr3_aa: CSALLAGAVNEQFF; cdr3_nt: TGCAGTGCTTTACTAGCGGGAGCGGTAAATGAGCAGTTCTTC
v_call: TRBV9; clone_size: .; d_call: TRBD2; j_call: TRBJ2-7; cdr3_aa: CASSPGLAGPGQYF; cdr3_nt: TGTGCCAGCAGCCCGGGACTAGCGGGCCCCGGGCAGTACTTC
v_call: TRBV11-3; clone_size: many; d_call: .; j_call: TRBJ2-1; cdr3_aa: CASSPAPTHNEQFF; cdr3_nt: TGTGCCAGCAGCCCGGCGCCTACCCACAATGAGCAGTTCTTC
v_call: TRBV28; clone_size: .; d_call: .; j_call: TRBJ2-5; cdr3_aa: CASRPIGETQYF; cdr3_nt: TGTGCCAGCAGGCCGATCGGAGAGACCCAGTACTTC
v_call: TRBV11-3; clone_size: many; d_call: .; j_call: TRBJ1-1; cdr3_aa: CASSPRTYQNTEAFF; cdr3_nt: TGTGCCAGCAGTCCCCGGACCTACCAGAACACTGAAGCTTTCTTT
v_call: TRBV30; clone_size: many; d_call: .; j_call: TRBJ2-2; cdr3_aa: CAWSVWVNTGELFF; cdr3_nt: TGTGCCTGGAGTGTTTGGGTTAACACCGGGGAGCTGTTTTTT
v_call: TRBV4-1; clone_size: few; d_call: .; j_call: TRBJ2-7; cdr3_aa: CASSQVGQYEQYF; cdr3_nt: TGCGCCAGCAGCCAAGTCGGACAGTACGAGCAGTACTTC
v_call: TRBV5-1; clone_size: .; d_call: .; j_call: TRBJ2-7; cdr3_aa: CASSLVGGREIHEQYF; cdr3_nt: TGCGCCAGCAGCTTGGTTGGGGGGAGAGAAATCCACGAGCAGTACTTC
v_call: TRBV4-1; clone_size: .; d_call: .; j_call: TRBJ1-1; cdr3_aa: CASRQPGGNTEAFF; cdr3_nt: TGCGCCAGCAGACAACCTGGGGGTAACACTGAAGCTTTCTTT
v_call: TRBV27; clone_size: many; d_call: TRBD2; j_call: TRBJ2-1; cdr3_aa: CASRLTLLAGGGIEQFF; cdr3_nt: TGTGCCAGCAGACTTACCCTACTAGCGGGAGGGGGGATTGAGCAGTTCTTC
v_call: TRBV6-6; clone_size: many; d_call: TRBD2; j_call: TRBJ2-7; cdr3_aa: CASSYYSPGLAGAYEQYF; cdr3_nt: TGTGCCAGCAGTTACTACTCACCGGGACTAGCGGGAGCCTACGAGCAGTACTTC
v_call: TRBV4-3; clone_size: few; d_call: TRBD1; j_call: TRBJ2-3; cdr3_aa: CASSQREGAGDTQYF; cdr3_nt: TGCGCCAGCAGCCAACGCGAGGGGGCGGGAGATACGCAGTATTTT
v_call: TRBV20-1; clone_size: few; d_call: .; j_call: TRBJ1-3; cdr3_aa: CSFSQDSVQGTIYF; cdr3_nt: TGCAGTTTCTCCCAGGACAGCGTGCAAGGCACCATATATTTT
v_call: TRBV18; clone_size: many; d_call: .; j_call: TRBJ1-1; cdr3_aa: CASSPFDRSIAEAFF; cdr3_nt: TGTGCCAGCTCACCGTTCGACAGGAGTATTGCTGAAGCTTTCTTT
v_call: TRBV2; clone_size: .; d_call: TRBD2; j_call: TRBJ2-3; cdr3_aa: CASSEDSSGDRTDTQYF; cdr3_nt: TGTGCCAGCAGTGAAGATTCTAGCGGAGATCGCACAGATACGCAGTATTTT
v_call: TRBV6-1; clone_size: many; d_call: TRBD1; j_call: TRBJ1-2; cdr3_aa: CASDRGGYGYTF; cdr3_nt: TGTGCCAGCGACAGGGGAGGCTATGGCTACACCTTC
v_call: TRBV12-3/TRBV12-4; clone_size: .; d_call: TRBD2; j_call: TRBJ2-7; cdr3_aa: CASSPDPPGGYEQYF; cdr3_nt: TGTGCCAGCAGCCCTGACCCCCCGGGGGGCTACGAGCAGTACTTC
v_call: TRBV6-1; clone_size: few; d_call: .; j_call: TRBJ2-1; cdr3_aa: CASSVLYSRSNEQFF; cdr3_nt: TGTGCCAGCAGCGTCCTATATTCAAGAAGCAATGAGCAGTTCTTC
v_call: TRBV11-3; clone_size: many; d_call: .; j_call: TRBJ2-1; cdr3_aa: CASSSKSNEQFF; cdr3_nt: TGTGCCAGCAGCTCAAAATCCAATGAGCAGTTCTTC
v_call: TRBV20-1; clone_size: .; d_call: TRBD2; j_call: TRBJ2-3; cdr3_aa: CSAGLAGVRSQYF; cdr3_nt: TGCAGTGCCGGACTAGCGGGAGTTCGGTCGCAGTATTTT
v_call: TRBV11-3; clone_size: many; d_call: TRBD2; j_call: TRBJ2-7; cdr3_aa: CASSPISGRYTYEQYF; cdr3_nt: TGTGCCAGCAGCCCTATCAGCGGGAGGTATACCTACGAGCAGTACTTC
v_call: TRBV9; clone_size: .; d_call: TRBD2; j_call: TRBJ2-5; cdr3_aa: CASSLGGGSQETQYF; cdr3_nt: TGTGCCAGCAGCCTCGGGGGGGGGAGTCAAGAGACCCAGTACTTC
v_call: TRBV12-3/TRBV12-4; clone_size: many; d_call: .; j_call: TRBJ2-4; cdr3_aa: CASSSGIKAKNIQYF; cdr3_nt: TGTGCCAGCAGCTCAGGCATTAAGGCCAAAAACATTCAGTACTTC
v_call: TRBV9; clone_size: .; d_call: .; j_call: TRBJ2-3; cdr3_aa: CASSVDPVGATQYF; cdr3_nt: TGTGCCAGCAGCGTAGACCCCGTAGGGGCTACGCAGTATTTT
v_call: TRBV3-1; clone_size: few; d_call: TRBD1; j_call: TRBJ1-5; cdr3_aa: CASSQAEQGAGEKKPQHF; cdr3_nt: TGTGCCAGCAGCCAAGCGGAACAGGGGGCTGGGGAGAAAAAGCCCCAGCATTTT
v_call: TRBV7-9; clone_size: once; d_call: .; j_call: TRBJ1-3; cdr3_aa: CASIPVPGGNTIYF; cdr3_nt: TGTGCCAGCATCCCGGTTCCTGGGGGAAACACCATATATTTT
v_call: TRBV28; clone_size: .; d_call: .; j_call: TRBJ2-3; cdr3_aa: CASSFSRNADTQYF; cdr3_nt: TGTGCCAGCAGTTTCTCGCGGAACGCAGATACGCAGTATTTT
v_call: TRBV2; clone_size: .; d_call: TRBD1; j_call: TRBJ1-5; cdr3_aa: CASSGDREDQPQHF; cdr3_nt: TGTGCCAGCAGTGGGGACAGGGAGGATCAGCCCCAGCATTTT
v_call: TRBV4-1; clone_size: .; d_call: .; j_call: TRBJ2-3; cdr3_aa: CASSQTGLLIDTQYF; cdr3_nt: TGCGCCAGCAGCCAAACGGGGTTGTTGATAGATACGCAGTATTTT
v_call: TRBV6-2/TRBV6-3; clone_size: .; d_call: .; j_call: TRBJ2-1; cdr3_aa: CASSWSNEQFF; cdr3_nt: TGTGCCAGCTCCTGGTCCAATGAGCAGTTCTTC
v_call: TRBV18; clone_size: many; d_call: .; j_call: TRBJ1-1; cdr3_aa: CASSPLLPGTEAFF; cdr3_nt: TGTGCCAGCTCACCCCTCCTCCCGGGGACTGAAGCTTTCTTT
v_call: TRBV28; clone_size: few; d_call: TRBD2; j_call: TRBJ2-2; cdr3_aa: CASSPLHSGIYTGELFF; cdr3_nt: TGTGCCAGCAGTCCTCTCCATAGCGGGATTTACACCGGGGAGCTGTTTTTT
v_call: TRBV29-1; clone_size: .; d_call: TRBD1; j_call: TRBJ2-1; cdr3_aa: CSGGTGPYEQFF; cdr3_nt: TGCAGCGGCGGGACAGGTCCCTACGAGCAGTTCTTC
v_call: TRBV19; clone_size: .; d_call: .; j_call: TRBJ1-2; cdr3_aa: CASNLGSGGYTF; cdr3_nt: TGTGCCAGTAACCTTGGGTCCGGTGGCTACACCTTC
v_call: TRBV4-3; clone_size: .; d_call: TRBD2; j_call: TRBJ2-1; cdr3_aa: CASSQRLAGEAYNEQFF; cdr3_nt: TGCGCCAGCAGCCAACGACTAGCGGGAGAGGCCTACAATGAGCAGTTCTTC
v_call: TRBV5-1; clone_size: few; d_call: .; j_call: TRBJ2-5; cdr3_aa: CASSTLQGRETQYF; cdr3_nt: TGCGCCAGCAGCACCCTACAGGGGAGGGAGACCCAGTACTTC
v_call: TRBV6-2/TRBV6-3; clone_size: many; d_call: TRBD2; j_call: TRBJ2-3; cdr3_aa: CASSHSSGRYTDTQYF; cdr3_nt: TGTGCCAGCAGTCACTCTAGCGGGAGATACACAGATACGCAGTATTTT
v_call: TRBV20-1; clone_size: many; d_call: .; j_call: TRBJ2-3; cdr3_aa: CSARDTRATSTDTQYF; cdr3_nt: TGCAGTGCTAGAGATACCCGTGCTACTAGCACAGATACGCAGTATTTT
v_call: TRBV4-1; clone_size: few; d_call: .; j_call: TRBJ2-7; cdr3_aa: CASSQAREFEYEQYF; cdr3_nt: TGCGCCAGCAGCCAAGCTAGGGAATTCGAGTACGAGCAGTACTTC
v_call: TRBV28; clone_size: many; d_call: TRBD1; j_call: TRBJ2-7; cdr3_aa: CASSSPGQLAYEQYF; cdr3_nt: TGTGCCAGCAGTTCGCCGGGACAGTTAGCCTACGAGCAGTACTTC
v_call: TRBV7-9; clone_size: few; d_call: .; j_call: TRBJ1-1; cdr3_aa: CASSLGFQGLNTEAFF; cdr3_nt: TGTGCCAGCAGCTTAGGATTTCAGGGCTTGAACACTGAAGCTTTCTTT
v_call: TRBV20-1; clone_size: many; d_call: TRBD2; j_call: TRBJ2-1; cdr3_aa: CSARDGRGPNEQFF; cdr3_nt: TGCAGTGCTAGAGACGGGAGGGGACCCAATGAGCAGTTCTTC